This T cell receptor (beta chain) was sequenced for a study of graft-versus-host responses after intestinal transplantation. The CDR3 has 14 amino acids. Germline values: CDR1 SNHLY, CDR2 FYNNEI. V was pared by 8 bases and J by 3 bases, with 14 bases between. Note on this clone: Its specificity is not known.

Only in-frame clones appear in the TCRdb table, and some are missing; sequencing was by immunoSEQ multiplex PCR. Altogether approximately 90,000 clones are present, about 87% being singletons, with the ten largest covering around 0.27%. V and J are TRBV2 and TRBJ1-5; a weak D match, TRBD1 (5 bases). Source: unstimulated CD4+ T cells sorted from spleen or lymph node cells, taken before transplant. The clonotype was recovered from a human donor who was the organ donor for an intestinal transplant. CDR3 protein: CASAIDSYNQPQHF. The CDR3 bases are TGTGCCAGCGCCATAGACAGCTACAATCAGCCCCAGCATTTT.